These 5 T cell receptor beta chains came from one sample sequenced in a study of T cell responses to AZD1222 COVID-19 vaccine (dated by TCRdb to about 2021). Preparation of the library involved the immunoSEQ multiplex PCR assay. TCRdb carries this immuneACCESS record with in-frame sequences only. Its versions omit some clonotypes, under half of them owing to an unresolved V gene in the studies checked, with the rest unexplained. The sample table contains around 99,000 clones; only one count was recorded for 75% to 95% of them. 5% to 7.5% of the sample belongs to the ten largest clones. The time point label of this sample denotes: about 28 days (+/-7) after the second vaccine dose. The material sequenced was peripheral blood, taken 28 days after the second AZD1222 dose. The receptors derive from an adult who received the AZD1222 COVID-19 vaccine.

The genes are TRBV4-3 and TRBJ2-7; 11 nucleotides align to TRBD2. CDR1 is LGHNA, CDR2 YSLEER, per germline. The CDR3 spans 15 residues. Germline trimming cut 2 bases from V and 0 bases from J; bases unmatched to any gene: 0. The CDR3, as DNA: TGCGCCAGCAGCCAAACTAGCGGGGGCTCCTACGAGCAGTACTTC. It yields the protein CASSQTSGGSYEQYF.

CDR3 region: CASSPGPTGAKNIQYF. CDR3 coding DNA: TGTGCCAGCAGCCCGGGACCGACGGGCGCCAAAAACATTCAGTACTTC. J is TRBJ2-4 and V is TRBV5-6, with D tentatively TRBD1 or TRBD2 (5 bases each). Trimming pared 4 bases from V and 1 base from J, leaving 15 bases between. The germline V gene has CDR1 SGHDT and CDR2 YYEEEE. This CDR3 has 16 residues.

The J gene is TRBJ2-1, the V gene TRBV5-1; unclear D gene. The CDR3 length is 15 residues. Per germline, CDR1 SGHRS and CDR2 YFSETQ. V lost 0 bases, J lost 3 bases, and 10 bases lay in between. The CDR3 is CASSLENGDYNEQFF. As DNA, the CDR3 is TGCGCCAGCAGCTTGGAGAACGGCGACTACAATGAGCAGTTCTTC.

The chain links TRBV2 to TRBJ1-3, with a possible D match to TRBD1 (6 bases). Trimming stripped 10 bases from V and 4 bases from J, with 14 bases between. The CDR3 loop spans 13 amino acids. Germline CDR1 and CDR2: SNHLY and FYNNEI. This CDR3 reads CATPRDNGNTIYF. As DNA, the CDR3 is TGTGCCACCCCGCGGGACAACGGAAACACCATATATTTT. The full variable domain, in which reference TRBV2 and TRBJ1-3 provide the parts outside the CDR3, is EPEVTQTPSHQVTQMGQEVILRCVPISNHLYFYWYRQILGQKVEFLVSFYNNEISEKSEIFDDQFSVERPDGSNFTLKIRSTKLEDSAMYFCATPRDNGNTIYFGEGSWLTVV.

The J gene is TRBJ1-2, the V gene TRBV5-1, with 7 bases identical to TRBD1. Per germline, CDR1 SGHRS and CDR2 YFSETQ. The CDR3 is 14 amino acids. Unmatched junction bases numbered 4, after V lost 2 bases and J lost 3 bases. The CDR3 sequence: CASSLTGEDYGYTF. The CDR3 coding sequence is TGCGCCAGCAGCTTAACAGGGGAGGACTATGGCTACACCTTC.